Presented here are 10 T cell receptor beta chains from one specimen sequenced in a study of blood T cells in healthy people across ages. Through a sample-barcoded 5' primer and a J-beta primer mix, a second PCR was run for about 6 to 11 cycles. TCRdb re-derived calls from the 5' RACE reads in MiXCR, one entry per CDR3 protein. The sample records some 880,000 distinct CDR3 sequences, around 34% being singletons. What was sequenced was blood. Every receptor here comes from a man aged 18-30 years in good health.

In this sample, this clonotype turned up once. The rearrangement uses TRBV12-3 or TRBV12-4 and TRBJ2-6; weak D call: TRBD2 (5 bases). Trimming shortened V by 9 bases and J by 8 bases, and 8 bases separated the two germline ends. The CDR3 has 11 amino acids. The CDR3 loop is CASSGTNVLTF. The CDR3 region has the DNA TGTGCCAGTTCCGGGACCAACGTCCTGACTTTC.

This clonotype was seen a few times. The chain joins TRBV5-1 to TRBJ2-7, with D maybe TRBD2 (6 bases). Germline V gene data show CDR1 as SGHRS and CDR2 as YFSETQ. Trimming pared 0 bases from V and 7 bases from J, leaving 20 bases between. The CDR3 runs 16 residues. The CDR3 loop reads CASSLAAGGFGSEQYF. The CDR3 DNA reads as TGCGCCAGCAGCTTGGCAGCAGGAGGGTTTGGGAGTGAGCAGTACTTC.

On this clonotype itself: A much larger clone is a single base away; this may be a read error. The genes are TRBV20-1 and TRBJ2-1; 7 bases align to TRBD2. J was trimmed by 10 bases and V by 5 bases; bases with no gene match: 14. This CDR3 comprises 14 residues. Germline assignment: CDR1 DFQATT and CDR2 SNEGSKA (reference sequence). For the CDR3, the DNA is TGCAGTGCTTGGAGCGGGGAGAGCTCCTACGAGCAGTTCTTC. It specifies CSAWSGESSYEQFF.

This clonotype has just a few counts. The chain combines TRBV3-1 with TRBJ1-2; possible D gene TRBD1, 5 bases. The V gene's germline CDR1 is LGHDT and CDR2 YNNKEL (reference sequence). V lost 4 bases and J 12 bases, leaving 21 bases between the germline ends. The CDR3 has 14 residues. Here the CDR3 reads CASSPMTGGSEHTF. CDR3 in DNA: TGTGCCAGCAGCCCCATGACCGGGGGGTCGGAGCACACCTTC. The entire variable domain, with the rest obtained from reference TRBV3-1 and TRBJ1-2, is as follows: DTAVSQTPKYLVTQMGNDKSIKCEQNLGHDTMYWYKQDSKKFLKIMFSYNNKELIINETVPNRFSPKSPDKAHLNLHINSLELGDSAVYFCASSPMTGGSEHTFGSGTRLTVV.

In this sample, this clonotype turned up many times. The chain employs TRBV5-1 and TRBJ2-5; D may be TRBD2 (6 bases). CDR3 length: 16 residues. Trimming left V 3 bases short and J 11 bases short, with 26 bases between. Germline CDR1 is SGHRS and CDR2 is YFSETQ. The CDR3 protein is CASSSGAGIYSDEQYF. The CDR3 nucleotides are TGCGCCAGCAGCTCTGGGGCGGGGATTTATTCGGATGAGCAGTACTTC. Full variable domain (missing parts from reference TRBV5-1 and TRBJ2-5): KAGVTQTPRYLIKTRGQQVTLSCSPISGHRSVSWYQQTPGQGLQFLFEYFSETQRNKGNFPGRFSGRQFSNSRSEMNVSTLELGDSALYLCASSSGAGIYSDEQYFGPGTRLLVL.

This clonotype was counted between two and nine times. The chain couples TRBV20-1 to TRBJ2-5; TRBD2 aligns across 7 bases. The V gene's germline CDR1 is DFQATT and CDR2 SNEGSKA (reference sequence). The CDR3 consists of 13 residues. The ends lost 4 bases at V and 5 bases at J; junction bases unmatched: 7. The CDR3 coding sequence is TGCAGTGCTACAGTCCGGGGAGGGGAGACCCAGTACTTC. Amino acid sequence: CSATVRGGETQYF.

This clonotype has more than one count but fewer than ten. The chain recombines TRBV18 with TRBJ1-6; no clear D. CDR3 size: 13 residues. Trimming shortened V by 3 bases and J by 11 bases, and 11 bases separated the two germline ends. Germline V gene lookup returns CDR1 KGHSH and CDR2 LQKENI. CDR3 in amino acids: CASSPQERAPLHF. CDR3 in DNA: TGTGCCAGCTCACCCCAAGAAAGGGCACCCCTCCACTTT.

CDR3 DNA sequence: TGCGCCAGCAGCGCAGGAAATGGAGGTGGCTACACCTTC. The encoded protein is CASSAGNGGGYTF. The V gene is TRBV5-1, the J gene TRBJ1-2, with D unclear. CDR1 is SGHRS, CDR2 YFSETQ, per germline. The CDR3 has 13 amino acids. Trimming left V 4 bases short and J 7 bases short, with 14 bases between.

CDR3 in amino acids: CASSQDGGCRYTF. The CDR3 DNA sequence: TGTGCCAGCAGCCAAGACGGGGGTTGCCGCTACACCTTC. This rearrangement joins TRBV4-2 to TRBJ1-2, with a weak D call TRBD1 (5 bases). The CDR3 runs to 13 residues. The V end was cut by 0 bases, the J end by 9 bases, with 11 bases between. Germline V gene sequence: CDR1 LGHNA, CDR2 YNFKEQ.

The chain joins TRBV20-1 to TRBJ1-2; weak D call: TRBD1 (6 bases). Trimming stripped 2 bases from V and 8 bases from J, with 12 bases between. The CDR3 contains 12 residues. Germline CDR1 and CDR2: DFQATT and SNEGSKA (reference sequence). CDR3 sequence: CSARRGSRGYTF. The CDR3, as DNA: TGCAGTGCTAGAAGGGGGTCGAGGGGCTACACCTTC.